Included here is one T cell receptor beta chain sequence, with context. Its target is unknown. Cultured cells yielded isolated CD4+ T cells after 10 to 11 days. None of the vaccinated had previously contracted SARS-CoV-2, and their nucleocapsid antibodies tested negative. IL-2 medium was substituted for half the medium on days 3 and 7. This table comes from immunoSEQ multiplex PCR, and its TCRdb copy is limited to in-frame clones, with some not included. Of over 65,000 clones listed, 70% to 80% are singletons. With 2 bases clipped from V and 3 bases from J, the junction kept 4 bases outside the gene matches. This CDR3 has 15 amino acids. CDR1 and CDR2 from the germline V gene are GTSNPN and SVGIG (reference sequence). This record comes from a study of vaccination effects on CD4 cells after COVID-19. The overall study: Each participant received a vaccine that was either BNT162b2 or mRNA-1273, given as two doses.

Study-level points and caveats: Common cold coronavirus cross-reactivity was shown by only 1 of 255 vaccine-induced clones in healthy vaccinees.

The sequence came from a human donor who received a COVID-19 vaccine. The rearrangement joins TRBV30 to TRBJ2-6; 7 bases map to TRBD1. The source was CD4+ T cells from PBMCs cultured without peptide, collected before COVID-19 vaccination. The CDR3 DNA reads as TGTGCCTGGAGTACGACAGGGAATGGGGCCAACGTCCTGACTTTC. It is translated as CAWSTTGNGANVLTF. Full variable domain (remainder filled in from reference TRBV30 and TRBJ2-6): SQTIHQWPATLVQPVGSPLSLECTVEGTSNPNLYWYRQAAGRGLQLLFYSVGIGQISSEVPQNLSASRPQDRQFILSSKKLLLSDSGFYLCAWSTTGNGANVLTFGAGSRLTVL.